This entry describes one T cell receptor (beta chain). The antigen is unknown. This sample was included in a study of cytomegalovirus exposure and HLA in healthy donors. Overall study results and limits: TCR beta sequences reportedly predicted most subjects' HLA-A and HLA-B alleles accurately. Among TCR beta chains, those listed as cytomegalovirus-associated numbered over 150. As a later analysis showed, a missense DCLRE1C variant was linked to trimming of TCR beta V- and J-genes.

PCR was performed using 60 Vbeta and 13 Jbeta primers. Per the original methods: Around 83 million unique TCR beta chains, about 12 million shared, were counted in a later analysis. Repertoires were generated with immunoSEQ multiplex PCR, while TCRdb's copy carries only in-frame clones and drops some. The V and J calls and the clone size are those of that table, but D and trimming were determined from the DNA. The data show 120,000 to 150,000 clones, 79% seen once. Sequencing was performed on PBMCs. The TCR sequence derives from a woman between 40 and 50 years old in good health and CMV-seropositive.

CDR3: CAIGGASDTQYF. The CDR3 nucleotides are TGTGCCATCGGGGGGGCCTCAGATACGCAGTATTTT. The rearrangement joins TRBV7-9 to TRBJ2-3; 8 nucleotides match TRBD2. V lost 10 bases to trimming and J lost 4 bases; unmatched junction nucleotides: 4. Looked up from germline, CDR1 is SEHNR and CDR2 is FQNEAQ (reference sequence). The CDR3 is made up of 12 amino acids.